These 7 T cell receptor beta chains originate from one sample sequenced in a study of blood T cells in healthy people across ages. A second PCR of 7 to 11 cycles used a sample-barcoded 5' primer and a J-beta primer mix. Via MiXCR, TCRdb re-called the 5' RACE reads, giving one row per CDR3 protein. The repertoire includes roughly 1,100,000 distinct CDR3 sequences, about 23% of them detected once, and 0.65% to 0.75% sits in the top ten. The same data also went into a second study, on T cells of mothers and their children.

The sample comprised blood. These receptors all stem from a girl aged 2 to 9 in good health.

This clonotype has more than one count but fewer than ten. The chain carries TRBV12-3 or TRBV12-4 and TRBJ1-1; perhaps TRBD1 as D (6 bases). There are 16 residues in the CDR3. The germline V and J ends were trimmed by 4 bases and 7 bases, with 22 bases remaining between them. The CDR3 region has the DNA TGTGCCAGCAGTTCACCCCTTGCGACAGGTGCCAATGAAGCTTTCTTT. Its protein product is CASSSPLATGANEAFF.

The rearrangement uses TRBV5-6 and TRBJ1-2, with a weak D call TRBD1 (6 bases). Germline CDR1 is SGHDT and CDR2 is YYEEEE. The CDR3 is made up of 15 amino acids. The V gene lost 0 bases and the J gene lost 6 bases, with 15 bases spanning the gap. CDR3 sequence: CASSLVNRVEDGYTF. CDR3 sequence (DNA): TGTGCCAGCAGCTTGGTCAACAGGGTTGAAGATGGCTACACCTTC.

This chain uses TRBV20-1 with TRBJ2-7; D is perhaps TRBD2 (6 bases). Germline CDR1 and CDR2: DFQATT and SNEGSKA (reference sequence). The CDR3 loop spans 12 amino acids. V shed 2 bases and J shed 6 bases, with 11 bases lying between them. CDR3 in DNA: TGCAGTGCTAGACAGGGAGCGGGCGAGCAGTACTTC. This codes for CSARQGAGEQYF.

The chain couples TRBV27 to TRBJ2-3, with 8 nucleotides matching TRBD2. Looked up from germline, CDR1 is MNHEY and CDR2 is SMNVEV (reference sequence). The ends lost 5 bases at V and 1 base at J; junction bases unmatched: 2. CDR3 length equals 14 residues. CDR3 coding DNA: TGTGCCAGCAGTAAAGCGGGAGGCACAGATACGCAGTATTTT. Residues: CASSKAGGTDTQYF.

This clonotype has only a few counts. This chain uses TRBV4-3 with TRBJ2-3; D unresolved. The CDR3 extends over 14 amino acids. V was pared by 0 bases and J by 8 bases, with 12 bases between. CDR1 and CDR2 from the germline V gene are LGHNA and YSLEER. The CDR3 DNA follows: TGCGCCAGCAGCCAAGATCTTACATCGGGTACGCAGTATTTT. The encoded protein is CASSQDLTSGTQYF.

The table lists this clonotype with a few counts. The rearrangement uses TRBV29-1 and TRBJ2-3; unclear D gene. Germline V CDR1 and CDR2: SQVTM, ANQGSEA. With 6 bases removed from V and 6 bases from J, the gap between germline ends came to 25 bases. The length of the CDR3 is 16 residues. DNA of the CDR3: TGCAGCGTCGAATACCAACGACAACCGGGCCCGGATACGCAGTATTTT. It specifies CSVEYQRQPGPDTQYF.

This chain links TRBV20-1 with TRBJ2-1; 12 bases map to TRBD2. The CDR3 runs to 15 residues. Germline lookup yields CDR1 DFQATT and CDR2 SNEGSKA (reference sequence). The junction had 5 bases not matched to a gene; V was cut back by 4 bases and J by 4 bases. The CDR3 nucleotides read TGCAGTGCTATCAGGACTAGCGGGACTTACAATGAGCAGTTCTTC. Residues: CSAIRTSGTYNEQFF.